What follows is one TCR beta chain and its context. The antigen it binds to is not known. No base quality values were provided; no much bigger clone lies one nucleotide off. High-throughput TCR beta sequencing profiled peripheral blood CD8+ and CD4+ T cells from healthy donors, Susac syndrome patients and multiple sclerosis patients. The multiple sclerosis controls were treatment-naive patients whose relapsing-remitting disease, either stable or active, fulfilled the revised McDonald criteria. Bulk CD8+ and CD4+ T cells were purified by magnetic negative isolation, while CD8+ TEMRA cells were enriched using FACS. Blood was drawn into EDTA tubes, processed within 24 hours, and PBMCs were isolated by density gradient centrifugation. PBMCs intended for TCR sequencing were frozen in liquid nitrogen and were later thawed in a 37 degrees C water bath. The sorted or isolated CD4+, CD8+ and CD8+ TEMRA cells had a purity of 90% or higher.

CDR1 and CDR2 are read off the germline V gene as LGHNT and FRNRAP. V loses 9 bases at its end and J loses 4 bases; junction bases beyond the gene matches: 25. The CDR3 runs 20 residues from the cysteine to the phenylalanine. Only the CDR3 region is kept as DNA, spanning 60 bases read in frame from base 1. The entry originates in a study of CD8 T cells in Susac syndrome (dated by TCRdb to the late 2010s). Turning to the overall study: The study used repertoire sequencing to test whether antigen drove CD8+ T cell activation and differentiation in Susac syndrome. Clonality of the CD8+ T cell repertoire was compared between roughly eleven healthy donors, about 14 Susac syndrome patients and fewer than 16 multiple sclerosis patients.

RNA was extracted using the RNeasy kit, and about 0.5 to 1 ug of the RNA was reverse transcribed with random hexamers. The immunoSEQ multiplex PCR assay, which covers 54 Vbeta and 13 Jbeta segments, was used to amplify TCR beta CDR3 regions. To correct PCR amplification bias, a synthetic template baseline was used for both primer optimization and computational correction. The original methods were these. Reads were assigned to V, D and J genes according to IMGT and analyzed in immunoSEQ Analyzer, with only productive sequences retained. Clonality was calculated as one minus the Shannon entropy normalized by log2 of the number of productive unique sequences. Public and private clones were assessed among the 100 most prevalent clones of each patient and control. Clones were defined as Susac-specific when absent from the healthy and MS cohorts, from 1052 published viral clones and from other ImmuneACCESS disease sequences. TCRdb reran the public reads through fastp at Q25 and MiXCR, keeping productive beta chains. Every entry covers one CDR3 protein and lists the most common genes and DNA from its rows. TCRdb's processing, not the study's, gives the V and J calls here. The sample yields hundreds of thousands of distinct CDR3 sequences; approximately 91% were counted once. Jointly, the top ten make up approximately 0.2% of the sample.

Points the paper makes about the study in general: The number of individuals in the TCR sequencing and HLA analysis was recognized as being relatively small.

Sequencing was done on a sample of CD8+ T cells from PBMCs. This sequence uses TRBV12-5 and TRBJ2-2; 8 middle bases align to TRBD2. This receptor was identified in a human donor with multiple sclerosis. The CDR3 loop reads CASPAVGKRSGSVVTGELFF. The sequenced DNA: TGTGCTAGCCCAGCGGTCGGGAAACGAAGCGGGAGTGTGGTCACCGGGGAGCTGTTTTTT.